This passage covers 6 T cell receptor beta chains from one sample sequenced in a study of cytomegalovirus exposure and HLA in healthy donors. PCR primers comprised 60 Vbeta and 13 Jbeta primers. Assay: immunoSEQ multiplex PCR; the TCRdb copy retains only in-frame clones and omits some. The sample consists of some 170,000 clones, 70% to 85% of them appearing once. Sequenced input: PBMCs. The source of these receptors is a human donor in good health.

The chain uses TRBV27 and TRBJ1-1, with D maybe TRBD1 (5 bases). Trimming took 7 bases from V and 3 from J, leaving 15 bases between them. Germline V gene sequence: CDR1 MNHEY, CDR2 SMNVEV (reference sequence). The CDR3 runs to 14 residues. DNA for the CDR3: TGTGCCAGCACCCCCGGGGGTCGCTACACTGAAGCTTTCTTT. This translates into CASTPGGRYTEAFF.

This sequence joins TRBV11-2 and TRBJ1-6; D ambiguous. V was pared by 3 bases and J by 9 bases, with 3 bases between. There are 11 residues in the CDR3. The germline V gene encodes CDR1 SGHAT and CDR2 FQNNGV. For the CDR3, the DNA is TGTGCCAGCAGCTTGAGTTCACCCCTCCACTTT. It translates to CASSLSSPLHF. The variable domain in full, with the rest retrieved from reference TRBV11-2 and TRBJ1-6, is EAGVAQSPRYKIIEKRQSVAFWCNPISGHATLYWYQQILGQGPKLLIQFQNNGVVDDSQLPKDRFSAERLKGVDSTLKIQPAKLEDSAVYLCASSLSSPLHFGNGTRLTVT.

The chain carries TRBV29-1 and TRBJ1-3, with TRBD1 identical over 7 bases. V was clipped by 4 bases and J by 0 bases; unmatched bases: 0. This CDR3 has 13 residues. Per germline, CDR1 SQVTM and CDR2 ANQGSEA. CDR3 region: CSVGTGSGNTIYF. The CDR3 DNA follows: TGCAGCGTTGGGACAGGCTCTGGAAACACCATATATTTT. The full variable domain, in which reference TRBV29-1 and TRBJ1-3 provide the parts outside the CDR3, is SAVISQKPSRDICQRGTSLTIQCQVDSQVTMMFWYRQQPGQSLTLIATANQGSEATYESGFVIDKFPISRPNLTFSTLTVSNMSPEDSSIYLCSVGTGSGNTIYFGEGSWLTVV.

The chain combines TRBV5-1 with TRBJ2-5, with 7 bases matching TRBD2. V trimming: 9 bases; J trimming: 3 bases; junction bases outside the gene matches: 8. Germline V gene sequence: CDR1 SGHRS, CDR2 YFSETQ. The CDR3 has 13 residues. CDR3: CATRGVAEETQYF. The CDR3 nucleotides read TGCGCCACCCGGGGGGTAGCGGAAGAGACCCAGTACTTC.

The chain uses TRBV29-1 and TRBJ1-1; weak D call: TRBD1 (6 bases). The CDR3 is 14 amino acids. Germline-derived CDR1 and CDR2 are SQVTM and ANQGSEA. V was cut by 0 bases and J by 11 bases, with 19 bases left in between. CDR3 protein: CSVEDRTGGRGAFF. For the CDR3, the DNA is TGCAGCGTTGAAGACCGGACGGGGGGCCGGGGGGCTTTCTTT. Drawing the rest from reference TRBV29-1 and TRBJ1-1, the complete variable domain is SAVISQKPSRDICQRGTSLTIQCQVDSQVTMMFWYRQQPGQSLTLIATANQGSEATYESGFVIDKFPISRPNLTFSTLTVSNMSPEDSSIYLCSVEDRTGGRGAFFGQGTRLTVV.

The chain has TRBV27 and TRBJ2-7; 8 positions agree with TRBD2. In germline, CDR1 is MNHEY, CDR2 SMNVEV (reference sequence). J was trimmed by 11 bases and V by 3 bases; bases with no gene match: 9. This CDR3 is 13 amino acids long. This CDR3 reads CASSFGTSIREYF. CDR3 nucleotides: TGTGCCAGCAGTTTCGGGACTAGTATCCGGGAGTACTTC.